The clone carrying this TCR beta chain appeared a single time. This entry belongs to a study of preoperative IRX-2 immunotherapy in early breast cancer. Here immunoSEQ multiplex PCR was the method, and the copy in TCRdb shows in-frame clones only, minus some. The sample includes more than 50,000 clones, roughly 94% of them seen just once. With V trimmed by 3 bases and J by 6 bases, 7 bases remained unmatched. The CDR3 extends over 15 amino acids. CDR1 and CDR2 (germline): SGHDT, YYEEEE. Treatment described: preoperative locoregional IRX-2 cytokine immunotherapy. Patients received preoperative, locoregional IRX-2 cytokine immunotherapy in a phase Ib study.

The V gene is TRBV5-6, the J gene TRBJ2-3; 10 bases are shared with TRBD2. The TCR was taken from a human donor with breast cancer. Sample collection was performed from a patient treated with IRX-2 immunotherapy. In DNA form, the CDR3 reads TGTGCCAGCAGCTACCTAGCGGGAGCAGGGGATACGCAGTATTTT. Amino acid sequence: CASSYLAGAGDTQYF.